A single sample gave rise to the 12 T cell receptor beta chains below, sequenced in a study of shared clonotypes between healthy human individuals. TCRdb's table, derived via immunoSEQ multiplex PCR, lists solely in-frame clones and lacks some. The sample has about 500,000 clones; around 77% are singletons. Sequencing was done on a sample of PBMCs. These receptors were collected from a middle-aged woman in good health. Some clones in this sample may be carry-over from other donors' samples.

In this sample, this clone turned up once. V and J are TRBV2 and TRBJ1-5, with a weak D call TRBD1 (6 bases). The germline V gene encodes CDR1 SNHLY and CDR2 FYNNEI. This CDR3 is 15 amino acids long. Trimming left V 7 bases short and J 7 bases short, with 20 bases between. The CDR3 region is CASTYRGGVGQPQHF. CDR3 nucleotide sequence: TGTGCCAGCACCTACCGAGGGGGGGTCGGGCAGCCCCAGCATTTT. Full variable domain (missing parts from reference TRBV2 and TRBJ1-5): EPEVTQTPSHQVTQMGQEVILRCVPISNHLYFYWYRQILGQKVEFLVSFYNNEISEKSEIFDDQFSVERPDGSNFTLKIRSTKLEDSAMYFCASTYRGGVGQPQHFGDGTRLSIL.

This clone was detected ten times or more. V and J are TRBV7-2 and TRBJ2-7; D is perhaps TRBD1 or TRBD2 (5 bases each). Germline V gene data show CDR1 as SGHTA and CDR2 as FQGNSA. V lost 5 bases to trimming and J lost 0 bases, with 14 bases between them. This CDR3 contains 15 residues. The CDR3 here is CASSLGTVLSYEQYF. In nucleotides, the CDR3 is TGTGCCAGCAGCCTCGGGACGGTCCTCTCCTACGAGCAGTACTTC.

The chain combines TRBV14 with TRBJ1-1; D unclear. Trimming shortened V by 5 bases and J by 0 bases, and 13 bases separated the two germline ends. The CDR3 contains 15 residues. The germline V gene encodes CDR1 SGHDN and CDR2 FVKESK. CDR3 DNA: TGTGCCAGCAGCACATACAGAATTTTGAACACTGAAGCTTTCTTT. Its translation is CASSTYRILNTEAFF.

This clone was found many times. The chain is built from TRBV15 and TRBJ1-2; TRBD1 might be the D (6 bases). CDR1 LNHNV and CDR2 YYDKDF come from the germline V gene (reference sequence). V was shortened by 0 bases and J by 1 base, with 9 bases between the two germline ends. The CDR3 sequence is 15 residues long. Written as DNA, the CDR3 is TGTGCCACCAGCAGAGAGACAGGAAATAACTATGGCTACACCTTC. Amino acid sequence: CATSRETGNNYGYTF.

This chain links TRBV7-3 with TRBJ2-3, with 11 positions matching TRBD2. CDR1 is SGHTA and CDR2 is FQGTGA in the germline V gene. V dropped 5 bases and J dropped 1; count of bases not matched to a gene: 11. The length of the CDR3 is 18 residues. The chain's CDR3 is CASSPSGRLRGGTDTQYF. In DNA, the CDR3 is TGTGCCAGCAGCCCTAGCGGGAGGTTGAGAGGTGGCACAGATACGCAGTATTTT.

This chain links TRBV5-6 with TRBJ1-4; D unclear. Germline lookup yields CDR1 SGHDT and CDR2 YYEEEE. The V gene lost 3 bases and the J gene lost 4 bases, with 16 bases spanning the gap. The length of the CDR3 is 16 residues. The CDR3 reads CASSSTRGRLNEKLFF. In DNA, the CDR3 is TGTGCCAGCAGCTCCACTCGCGGCAGGCTTAATGAAAAACTGTTTTTT.

Only one count was recorded for this clone. This CDR3 reads CSVRSPGSAHINEQFF. The CDR3 bases are TGCAGCGTTCGCTCCCCGGGGTCGGCTCACATCAATGAGCAGTTCTTC. This sequence joins TRBV29-1 and TRBJ2-1; maybe TRBD2 (5 bases). Looked up from germline, CDR1 is SQVTM and CDR2 is ANQGSEA. V was pared by 5 bases and J by 6 bases, with 23 bases between. The CDR3 extends over 16 amino acids.

Note on this clone: Possible read error: a much larger clone is one base away. This chain uses TRBV7-2 with TRBJ2-1; the D gene is possibly TRBD1 (6 bases). The CDR3 runs to 16 residues. Trimming took off 5 bases at V and 4 bases at J, with 18 bases between the two ends. Germline loops: CDR1 SGHTA, CDR2 FQGNSA. The CDR3, as DNA: TGTGCCAGCAGCACCAACAGGGCAGGGGATTACAATGAGCAGTTCTTC. Translation: CASSTNRAGDYNEQFF.

V usage is TRBV7-9 and J usage is TRBJ1-4, with no clear D. The germline CDR1 and CDR2 sequences are SEHNR and FQNEAQ (reference sequence). The V end was cut by 5 bases, the J end by 8 bases, with 12 bases between. CDR3 length equals 13 residues. The CDR3 loop reads CASSPGPGEKLFF. The CDR3 nucleotides are TGTGCCAGCAGCCCCGGACCCGGCGAAAAACTGTTTTTT.

The chain links TRBV6-1 to TRBJ1-5, with TRBD1 identical over 7 bases. The CDR3 totals 15 residues. The V segment lost 3 bases and the J segment 4 bases; nucleotides outside the gene matches: 6. CDR1 MNHNS and CDR2 SASEGT come from the germline V gene. Written as DNA, the CDR3 is TGTGCCAGCAGTGATATCGACAGGGTTAATCAGCCCCAGCATTTT. Amino acid sequence: CASSDIDRVNQPQHF.

The chain joins TRBV7-9 to TRBJ1-4; TRBD1 is a possible D gene (6 bases). V was shortened by 5 bases and J by 3 bases, with 13 bases between the two germline ends. Germline loops: CDR1 SEHNR, CDR2 FQNEAQ (reference sequence). The CDR3 runs to 15 residues. The CDR3 is CASSPWDTPNEKLFF. The CDR3 DNA sequence: TGTGCCAGCAGCCCCTGGGACACTCCTAATGAAAAACTGTTTTTT.

CDR3 sequence reads: CASSRDRGNQPQHF. The DNA for the CDR3 is TGTGCCAGCAGCCGGGACAGGGGCAATCAGCCCCAGCATTTT. The chain carries TRBV7-8 and TRBJ1-5, with 9 bases identical to TRBD1. The V segment lost 5 bases and the J segment 2 bases; nucleotides outside the gene matches: 1. Germline loops: CDR1 SGHVS, CDR2 FQNEAQ. The CDR3 totals 14 residues.